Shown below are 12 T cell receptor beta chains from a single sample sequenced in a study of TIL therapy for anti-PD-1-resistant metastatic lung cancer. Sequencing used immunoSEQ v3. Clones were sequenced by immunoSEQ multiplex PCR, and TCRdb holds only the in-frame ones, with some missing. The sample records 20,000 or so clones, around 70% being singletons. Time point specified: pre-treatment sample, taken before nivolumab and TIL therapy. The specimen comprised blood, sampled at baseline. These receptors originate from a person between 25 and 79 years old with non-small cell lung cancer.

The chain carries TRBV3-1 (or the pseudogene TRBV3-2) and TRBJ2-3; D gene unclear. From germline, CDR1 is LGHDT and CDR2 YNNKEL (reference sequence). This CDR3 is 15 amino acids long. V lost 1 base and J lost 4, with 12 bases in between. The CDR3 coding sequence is TGTGCCAGCAGCCAAGCCCCTTATTTCTCAGATACGCAGTATTTT. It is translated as CASSQAPYFSDTQYF.

CDR3 amino acids: CASSRRAGPGANVLTF. In nucleotides, the CDR3 is TGTGCCAGCAGCCGAAGGGCCGGTCCTGGGGCCAACGTCCTGACTTTC. The rearrangement joins TRBV7-9 to TRBJ2-6; D uncertain. CDR1 and CDR2 (germline): SEHNR, FQNEAQ (reference sequence). Trimming removed 5 bases at V and 2 bases at J, with 13 bases between. The CDR3 runs 16 residues.

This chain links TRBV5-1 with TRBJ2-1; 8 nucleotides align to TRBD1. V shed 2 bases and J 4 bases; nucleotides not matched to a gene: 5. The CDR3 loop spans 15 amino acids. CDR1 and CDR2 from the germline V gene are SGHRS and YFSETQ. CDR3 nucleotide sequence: TGCGCCAGCAGCTTTTGGGACAGGAGTTACAATGAGCAGTTCTTC. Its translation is CASSFWDRSYNEQFF.

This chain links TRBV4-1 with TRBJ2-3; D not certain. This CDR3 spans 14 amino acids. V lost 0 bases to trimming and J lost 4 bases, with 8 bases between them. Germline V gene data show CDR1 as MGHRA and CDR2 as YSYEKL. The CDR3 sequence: CASSQDWWADTQYF. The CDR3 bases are TGCGCCAGCAGCCAAGACTGGTGGGCAGATACGCAGTATTTT.

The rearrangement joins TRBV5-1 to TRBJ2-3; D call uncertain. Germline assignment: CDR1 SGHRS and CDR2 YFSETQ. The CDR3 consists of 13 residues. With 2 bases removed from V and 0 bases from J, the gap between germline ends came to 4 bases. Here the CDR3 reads CASSLGSTDTQYF. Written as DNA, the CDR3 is TGCGCCAGCAGCTTAGGTAGCACAGATACGCAGTATTTT.

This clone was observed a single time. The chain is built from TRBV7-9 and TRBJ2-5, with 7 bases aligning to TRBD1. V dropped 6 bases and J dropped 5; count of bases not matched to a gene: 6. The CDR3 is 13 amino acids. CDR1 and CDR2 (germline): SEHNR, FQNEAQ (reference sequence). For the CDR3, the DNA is TGTGCCAGCAGGGCCGTGACAGGGGAGACCCAGTACTTC. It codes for CASRAVTGETQYF.

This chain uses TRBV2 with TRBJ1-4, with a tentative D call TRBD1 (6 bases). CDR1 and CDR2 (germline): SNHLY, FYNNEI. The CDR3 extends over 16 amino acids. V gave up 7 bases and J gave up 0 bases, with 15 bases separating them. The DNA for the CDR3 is TGTGCCAGCACCAAGACAGGAACTGCAACTAATGAAAAACTGTTTTTT. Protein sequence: CASTKTGTATNEKLFF.

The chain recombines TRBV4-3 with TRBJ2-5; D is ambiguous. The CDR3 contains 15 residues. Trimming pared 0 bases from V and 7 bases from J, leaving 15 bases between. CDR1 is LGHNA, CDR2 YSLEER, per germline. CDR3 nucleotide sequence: TGCGCCAGCAGCCAAGATGTGAACGGTTTGGCGACCCAGTACTTC. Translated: CASSQDVNGLATQYF.

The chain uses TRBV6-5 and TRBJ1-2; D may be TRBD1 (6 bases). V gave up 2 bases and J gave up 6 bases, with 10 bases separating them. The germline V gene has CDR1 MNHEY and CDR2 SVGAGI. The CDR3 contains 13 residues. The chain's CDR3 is CASSYNTGHGYTF. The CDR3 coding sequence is TGTGCCAGCAGTTACAATACAGGGCATGGCTACACCTTC.

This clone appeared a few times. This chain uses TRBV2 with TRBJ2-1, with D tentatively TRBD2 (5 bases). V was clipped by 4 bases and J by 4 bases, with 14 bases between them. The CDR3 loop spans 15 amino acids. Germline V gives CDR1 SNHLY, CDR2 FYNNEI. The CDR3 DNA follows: TGTGCCAGCAGTGCCGGGAATCGAGATTACAATGAGCAGTTCTTC. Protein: CASSAGNRDYNEQFF.

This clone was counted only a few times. The CDR3 DNA reads TGTGCCAGCAGCTTTAGAGGAAACACCGGGGAGCTGTTTTTT. This codes for CASSFRGNTGELFF. The chain has TRBV7-2 and TRBJ2-2; D call uncertain. The germline V gene encodes CDR1 SGHTA and CDR2 FQGNSA. V lost 3 bases, J lost 2 bases, and 7 bases lay in between. The CDR3 covers 14 residues.

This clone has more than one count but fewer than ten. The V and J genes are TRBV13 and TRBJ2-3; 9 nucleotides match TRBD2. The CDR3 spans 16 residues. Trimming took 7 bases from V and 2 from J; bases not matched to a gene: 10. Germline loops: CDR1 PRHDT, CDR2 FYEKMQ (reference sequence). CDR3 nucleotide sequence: TGTGCCAGCACGCCCGGCCTAGCGGGATTCACAGATACGCAGTATTTT. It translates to CASTPGLAGFTDTQYF.